The clone carrying this T cell receptor (beta chain) was seen a handful of times. Its specificity is unknown. These data are taken from a study of T-cell memory formation after mild COVID-19. Across the study: Most TCR clusters belonged to a single donor.

Germline CDR1 reads LNHNV; CDR2 reads YYDKDF (reference sequence). Trimming took 6 bases from V and 3 from J, leaving 13 bases between them. The CDR3 contains 14 residues. TCR alpha and TCR beta cDNA libraries carrying sample barcodes and UMIs came from 5'RACE with constant-segment primers. Each CDR3 protein gets one entry after TCRdb re-called the 5' RACE reads with MiXCR. The sample comprises around 310,000 distinct CDR3 sequences, approximately 16% of which are singletons, and more than 20% rests with the top ten. Points from the study as a whole: Chiefly within CM and EM were the contracting CD4+ clones; CD8+ ones were within EMRA. Clones shrinking from day 15 to 85 showed even CD4/CD8 mixes; later expanders tilted CD4+.

The J gene is TRBJ2-3, the V gene TRBV15; D tentatively fits TRBD1 or TRBD2 (5 bases each). Sequencing was done on a sample of PBMCs or a T cell subset sorted from them (not recorded which). This TCR came from a man between 18 and 35 years old who had mild COVID-19 (a few samples of this study predate the infection). Cell type and time point are not known. In DNA form, the CDR3 reads TGTGCCACCAGAGATCTGGGGGAAACAGATACGCAGTATTTT. Translated, it gives CATRDLGETDTQYF.